The clone carrying this TCR beta chain has ten or more counts. TCRdb itself ran the 5' RACE reads through MiXCR, one entry per CDR3 protein. The profile shows over 45,000 distinct CDR3 sequences, roughly 5.3% of them singletons. This sample stems from a study of early T cells in non-severe SARS-CoV-2 infection. The V end was cut by 8 bases, the J end by 5 bases, with 18 bases between. The germline gives CDR1 SNHLY, CDR2 FYNNEI. The CDR3 spans 14 residues. The specimen was whole blood. The chain joins TRBV2 to TRBJ2-5; tentatively, D is TRBD1 or TRBD2 (5 bases each). The source of this sequence is an adult who was a healthcare worker with PCR-confirmed SARS-CoV-2 infection or an uninfected control (not recorded which). The CDR3 loop reads CASGHGAPRETQYF. CDR3 bases: TGTGCCAGCGGCCACGGGGCCCCTAGGGAGACCCAGTACTTC.